This T cell receptor (beta chain) was sequenced in a study of T cells in Graves' hyperthyroidism and ophthalmopathy. The study, taken as a whole, reports: Most thyroid clonotypes expanded above 0.001 were also detected in blood.

Remarks on this clonotype: Its antigen is undetermined.

Trimming pared 3 bases from V and 4 bases from J, leaving 15 bases between. Germline CDR1 and CDR2: SNHLY and FYNNEI. This CDR3 comprises 15 residues. RNA transcripts yielded amplified TCR beta CDR3 regions. TCR CDR3 underwent first-round RT-PCR with the HTBI primer set. TCRdb fed the multiplex PCR reads into MiXCR, producing one record per CDR3 protein. The data contain fewer than 350,000 distinct CDR3 sequences, roughly 23% of them seen just once; the ten biggest clones take up under 55%. Diagnosis of hyperthyroidism was new in patients aged 18 to 65, and its duration was under 2 months. Diagnostic decisions used clinical symptoms, serum thyroxine and TRAb, thyroid ultrasound and orbital computed tomography. Isolation of PBMCs was performed on 9.5 to 10 ml fresh peripheral blood.

The V call is TRBV2, the J call TRBJ2-5; possible D gene TRBD2, 5 bases. The TCR was taken from a woman between 45 and 65 years old with Graves' hyperthyroidism. What was sequenced was blood. For the CDR3, the DNA is TGTGCCAGCAGTGACCGCGGGCCTAAGAGAGAGACCCAGTACTTC. Encoded protein: CASSDRGPKRETQYF. The variable domain in full, completed from reference TRBV2 and TRBJ2-5, reads EPEVTQTPSHQVTQMGQEVILRCVPISNHLYFYWYRQILGQKVEFLVSFYNNEISEKSEIFDDQFSVERPDGSNFTLKIRSTKLEDSAMYFCASSDRGPKRETQYFGPGTRLLVL.